The clone carrying this T cell receptor (beta chain) was observed at least ten times. The data derive from a study of early T cells in non-severe SARS-CoV-2 infection. Study at large: Chains stayed unpaired after sequencing of bulk RNA from unsorted whole blood.

Individual cDNA molecules received unique molecular identifiers during library preparation. TCRdb called the 5' RACE reads again in MiXCR, with one record for every CDR3 protein. The data hold more than 90,000 distinct CDR3 sequences, with approximately 9.9% observed a single time. V lost 3 bases, J lost 5 bases, and 16 bases lay in between. This CDR3 contains 15 residues. This sequence was found in an adult who was a healthcare worker with PCR-confirmed SARS-CoV-2 infection or an uninfected control (not recorded which). What was sequenced was whole blood. This sequence joins TRBV12-3 or TRBV12-4 and TRBJ1-1; weak D call: TRBD1 (5 bases). CDR3 sequence: CASSFPDSGGTEAFF. Written as DNA, the CDR3 is TGTGCCAGCAGTTTCCCTGACTCGGGGGGGACTGAAGCTTTCTTT.